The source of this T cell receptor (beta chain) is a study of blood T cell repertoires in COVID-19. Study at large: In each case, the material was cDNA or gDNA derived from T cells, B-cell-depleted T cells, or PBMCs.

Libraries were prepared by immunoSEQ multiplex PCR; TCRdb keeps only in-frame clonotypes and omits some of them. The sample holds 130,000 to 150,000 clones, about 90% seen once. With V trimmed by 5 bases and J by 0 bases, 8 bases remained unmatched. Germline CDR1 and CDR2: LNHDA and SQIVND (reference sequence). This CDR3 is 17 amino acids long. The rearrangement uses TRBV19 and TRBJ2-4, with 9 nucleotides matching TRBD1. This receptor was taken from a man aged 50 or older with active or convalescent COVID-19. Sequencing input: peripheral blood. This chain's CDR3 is CASSGGTGWGAKNIQYF. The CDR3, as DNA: TGTGCCAGTAGTGGAGGGACAGGGTGGGGAGCCAAAAACATTCAGTACTTC.